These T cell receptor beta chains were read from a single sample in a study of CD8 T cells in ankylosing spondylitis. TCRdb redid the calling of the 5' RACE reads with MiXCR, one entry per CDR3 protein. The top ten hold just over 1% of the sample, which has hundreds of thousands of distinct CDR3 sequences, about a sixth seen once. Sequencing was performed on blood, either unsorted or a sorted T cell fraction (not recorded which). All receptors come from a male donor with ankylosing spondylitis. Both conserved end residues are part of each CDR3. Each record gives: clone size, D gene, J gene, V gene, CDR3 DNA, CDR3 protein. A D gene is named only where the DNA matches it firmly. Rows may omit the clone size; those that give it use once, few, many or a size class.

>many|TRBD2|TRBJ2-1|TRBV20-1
TGCAGTGCTAGAGATAAGCCGTTAAGCGGGAGTGGCAATGAGCAGTTCTTC
CSARDKPLSGSGNEQFF
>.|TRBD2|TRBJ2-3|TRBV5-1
TGCGCCAGCAGCGCCCGGGGACTAGCGGATACGCAGTATTTT
CASSARGLADTQYF
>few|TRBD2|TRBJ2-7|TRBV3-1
TGTGCCAGCAGCTCGGGACTAGCGGGCTACGAGCAGTACTTC
CASSSGLAGYEQYF
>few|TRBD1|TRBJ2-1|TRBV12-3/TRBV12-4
TGTGCCAGCAGTGGACAGGGGTTTGGGGTCGATGAGCAGTTCTTC
CASSGQGFGVDEQFF
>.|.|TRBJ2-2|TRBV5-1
TGCGCCAGCAGCCCGGGAGCCTACGGGGAGCTGTTTTTT
CASSPGAYGELFF
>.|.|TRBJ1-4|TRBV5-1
TGCGCCAGCAGCTTGAGAGGGGCTAATGAAAAACTGTTTTTT
CASSLRGANEKLFF
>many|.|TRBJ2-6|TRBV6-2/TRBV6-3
TGTGCCAGCAGTTACGGGGGCTCTGGGGCCAACGTCCTGACTTTC
CASSYGGSGANVLTF
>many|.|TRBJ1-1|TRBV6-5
TGTGCCAGTAGATGGGGTAACACTGAAGCTTTCTTT
CASRWGNTEAFF
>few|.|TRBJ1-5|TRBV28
TGTGCCAGCAGTTTATTGAGGTCCTCAAATCAGCCCCAGCATTTT
CASSLLRSSNQPQHF
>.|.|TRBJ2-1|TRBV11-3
TGTGCCAGCAGCCTGAGCTCGAGGAATGAGCAGTTCTTC
CASSLSSRNEQFF